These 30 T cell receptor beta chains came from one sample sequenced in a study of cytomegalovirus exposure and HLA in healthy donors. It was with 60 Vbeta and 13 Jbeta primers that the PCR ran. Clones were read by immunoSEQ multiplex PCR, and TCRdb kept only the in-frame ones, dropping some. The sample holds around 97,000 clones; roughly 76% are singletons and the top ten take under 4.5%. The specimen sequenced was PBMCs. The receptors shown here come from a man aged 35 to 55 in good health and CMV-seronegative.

The CDR3 sequence: CASSPPGVRAYEQYF. In DNA, the CDR3 is TGTGCCAGCAGTCCCCCGGGGGTTAGGGCCTACGAGCAGTACTTC. The chain has TRBV6-5 and TRBJ2-7; D is perhaps TRBD2 (6 bases). Trimming left V 5 bases short and J 2 bases short, with 16 bases between. The CDR3 sequence is 15 residues long. CDR1 and CDR2 (germline): MNHEY, SVGAGI.

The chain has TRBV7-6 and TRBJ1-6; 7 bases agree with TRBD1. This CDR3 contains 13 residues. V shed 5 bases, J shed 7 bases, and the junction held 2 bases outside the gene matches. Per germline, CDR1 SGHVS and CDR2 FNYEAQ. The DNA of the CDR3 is TGTGCCAGCAGCGGGACAGAGAATTCACCCCTCCACTTT. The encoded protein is CASSGTENSPLHF.

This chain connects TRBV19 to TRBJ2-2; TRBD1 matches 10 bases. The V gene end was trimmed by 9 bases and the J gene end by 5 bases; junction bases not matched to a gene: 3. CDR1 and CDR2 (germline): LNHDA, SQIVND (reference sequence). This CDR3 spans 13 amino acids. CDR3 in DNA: TGTGCCAGCAGGACAGGGGGAACCGGGGAGCTGTTTTTT. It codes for CASRTGGTGELFF.

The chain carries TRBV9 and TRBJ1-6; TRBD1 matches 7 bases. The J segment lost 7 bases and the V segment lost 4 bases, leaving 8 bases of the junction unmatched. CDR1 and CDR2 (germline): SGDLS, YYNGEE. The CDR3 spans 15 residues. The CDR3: CASSSRQGYNSPLHF. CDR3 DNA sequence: TGTGCCAGCAGCTCAAGACAGGGTTACAATTCACCCCTCCACTTT.

This chain's CDR3 is CASSQDRVYNSPLHF. The CDR3 DNA sequence: TGCGCCAGCAGCCAAGACAGGGTCTATAATTCACCCCTCCACTTT. The rearrangement joins TRBV4-3 to TRBJ1-6, with D tentatively TRBD1 (5 bases). V lost 0 bases to trimming and J lost 3 bases, with 6 bases between them. The CDR3 loop spans 15 amino acids. Germline V lookup: CDR1 LGHNA, CDR2 YSLEER.

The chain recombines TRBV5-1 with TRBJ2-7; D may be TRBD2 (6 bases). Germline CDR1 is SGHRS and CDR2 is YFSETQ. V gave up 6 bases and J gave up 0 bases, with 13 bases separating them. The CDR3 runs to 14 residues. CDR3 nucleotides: TGCGCCAGCACCCTAGCGATGAGCTCCTACGAGCAGTACTTC. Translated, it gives CASTLAMSSYEQYF.

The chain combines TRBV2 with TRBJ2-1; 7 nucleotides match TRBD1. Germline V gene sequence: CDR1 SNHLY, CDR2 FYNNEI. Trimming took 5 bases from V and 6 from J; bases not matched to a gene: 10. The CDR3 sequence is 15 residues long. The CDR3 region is CASSSRGSGINEQFF. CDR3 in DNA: TGTGCCAGCAGTTCCAGGGGGTCCGGTATCAATGAGCAGTTCTTC.

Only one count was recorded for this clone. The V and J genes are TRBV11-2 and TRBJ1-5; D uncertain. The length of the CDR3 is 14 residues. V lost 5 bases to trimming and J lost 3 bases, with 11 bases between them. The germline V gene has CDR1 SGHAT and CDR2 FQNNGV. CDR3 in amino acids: CASSPPGINQPQHF. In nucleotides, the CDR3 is TGTGCCAGCAGCCCCCCGGGAATCAATCAGCCCCAGCATTTT. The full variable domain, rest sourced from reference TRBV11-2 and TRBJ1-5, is EAGVAQSPRYKIIEKRQSVAFWCNPISGHATLYWYQQILGQGPKLLIQFQNNGVVDDSQLPKDRFSAERLKGVDSTLKIQPAKLEDSAVYLCASSPPGINQPQHFGDGTRLSIL.

Here the CDR3 DNA reads TGTGCCAGCAGTCTGGGACAGGCGAACACCGGGGAGCTGTTTTTT. This gives the protein CASSLGQANTGELFF. The V and J genes are TRBV6-5 and TRBJ2-2; 8 bases fit TRBD1. Unmatched junction bases numbered 2, after V lost 5 bases and J lost 0 bases. From germline, CDR1 is MNHEY and CDR2 SVGAGI. CDR3 length: 15 amino acids.

As DNA, the CDR3 is TGCGCCAGCAGCTTGGCAGAAGTAGATACGCAGTATTTT. Its translation is CASSLAEVDTQYF. V gene TRBV5-1 combines with J gene TRBJ2-3; unclear D gene. This CDR3 has 13 residues. CDR1 SGHRS and CDR2 YFSETQ come from the germline V gene. Deletions cut 0 bases from V and 5 bases from J, with 7 bases between.

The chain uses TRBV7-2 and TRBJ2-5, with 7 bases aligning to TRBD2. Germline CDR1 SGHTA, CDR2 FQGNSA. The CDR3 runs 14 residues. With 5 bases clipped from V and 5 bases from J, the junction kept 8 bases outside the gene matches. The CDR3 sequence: CASSLWNSGETQYF. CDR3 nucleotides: TGTGCCAGCAGCCTATGGAATAGCGGGGAGACCCAGTACTTC.

The CDR3 DNA reads TGCGCCAGCAGCCAAGGACTAGCGGGGACACAAGAGACCCAGTACTTC. This sequence encodes CASSQGLAGTQETQYF. The chain has TRBV4-3 and TRBJ2-5; 11 bases map to TRBD2. The germline V gene encodes CDR1 LGHNA and CDR2 YSLEER. The ends lost 1 base at V and 2 bases at J; junction bases unmatched: 3. This CDR3 contains 16 residues.

CDR3 amino acids: CASSQPRQGTSNTEAFF. The CDR3 DNA reads as TGCGCCAGCAGCCAGCCTCGTCAAGGGACATCGAACACTGAAGCTTTCTTT. The chain couples TRBV4-1 to TRBJ1-1; maybe TRBD1 (6 bases). Trimming took off 3 bases at V and 1 base at J, with 18 bases between the two ends. Germline V gene lookup returns CDR1 MGHRA and CDR2 YSYEKL. The CDR3 loop spans 17 amino acids.

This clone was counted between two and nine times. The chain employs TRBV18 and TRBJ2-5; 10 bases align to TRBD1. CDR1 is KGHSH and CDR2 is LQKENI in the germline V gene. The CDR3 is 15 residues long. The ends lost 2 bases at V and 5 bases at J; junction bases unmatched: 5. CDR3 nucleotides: TGTGCCAGCTCACCATCGGACAGGGGGTCTGAGACCCAGTACTTC. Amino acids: CASSPSDRGSETQYF.

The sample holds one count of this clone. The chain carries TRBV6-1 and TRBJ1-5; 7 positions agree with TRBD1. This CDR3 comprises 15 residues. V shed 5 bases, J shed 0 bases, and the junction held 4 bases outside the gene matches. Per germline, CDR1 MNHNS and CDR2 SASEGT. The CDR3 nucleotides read TGTGCCAGCAGTCAACAGGGGTTTAGCAATCAGCCCCAGCATTTT. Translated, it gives CASSQQGFSNQPQHF.

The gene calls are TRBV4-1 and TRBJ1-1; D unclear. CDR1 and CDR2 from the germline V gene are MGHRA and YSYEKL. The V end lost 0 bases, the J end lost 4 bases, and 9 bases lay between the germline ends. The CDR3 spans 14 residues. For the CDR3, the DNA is TGCGCCAGCAGCCAAGATGCGAGAGGCACTGAAGCTTTCTTT. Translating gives CASSQDARGTEAFF.

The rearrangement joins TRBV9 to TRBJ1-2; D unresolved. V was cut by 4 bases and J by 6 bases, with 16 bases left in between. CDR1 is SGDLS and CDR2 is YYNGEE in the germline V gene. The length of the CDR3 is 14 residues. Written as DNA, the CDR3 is TGTGCCAGCAGCCCGCGGAGTAACATTCATGGCTACACCTTC. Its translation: CASSPRSNIHGYTF.

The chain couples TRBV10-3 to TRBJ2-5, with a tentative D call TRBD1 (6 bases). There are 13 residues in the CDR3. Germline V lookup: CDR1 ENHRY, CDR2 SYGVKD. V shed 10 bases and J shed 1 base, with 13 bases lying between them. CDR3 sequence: CATTTGRQETQYF. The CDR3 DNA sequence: TGTGCCACCACGACAGGACGCCAAGAGACCCAGTACTTC.

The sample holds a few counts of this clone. CDR3 sequence: CASRPPLMNTEAFF. Here the CDR3 DNA reads TGTGCCAGCAGGCCTCCCCTAATGAACACTGAAGCTTTCTTT. The V call is TRBV7-9, the J call TRBJ1-1, with D unclear. CDR1 SEHNR and CDR2 FQNEAQ come from the germline V gene (reference sequence). The CDR3 runs 14 residues. Trimming pared 6 bases from V and 0 bases from J, leaving 11 bases between.

In DNA form, the CDR3 reads TGTGCCAGCAGTTACGGAGGCGATTGGAGCACAGATACGCAGTATTTT. Residues: CASSYGGDWSTDTQYF. The chain recombines TRBV6-5 with TRBJ2-3; a weak D match, TRBD2 (5 bases). Germline assignment: CDR1 MNHEY and CDR2 SVGAGI. V lost 2 bases, J lost 0 bases, and 12 bases lay in between. CDR3 length: 16 amino acids.

DNA for the CDR3: TGTGCCAGCAACCGGGGTTTGGGCTCCTACAATGAGCAGTTCTTC. This encodes CASNRGLGSYNEQFF. The J gene is TRBJ2-1, the V gene TRBV27; maybe TRBD2 (5 bases). CDR3 size: 15 residues. V was shortened by 7 bases and J by 0 bases, with 13 bases between the two germline ends. In germline, CDR1 is MNHEY, CDR2 SMNVEV (reference sequence).

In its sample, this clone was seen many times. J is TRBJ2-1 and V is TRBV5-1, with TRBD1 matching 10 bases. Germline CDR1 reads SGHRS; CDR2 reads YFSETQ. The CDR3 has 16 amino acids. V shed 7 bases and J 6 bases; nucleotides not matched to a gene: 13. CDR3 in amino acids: CASSRQGASGPNEQFF. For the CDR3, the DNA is TGCGCCAGCTCCCGACAGGGGGCGTCCGGCCCCAATGAGCAGTTCTTC.

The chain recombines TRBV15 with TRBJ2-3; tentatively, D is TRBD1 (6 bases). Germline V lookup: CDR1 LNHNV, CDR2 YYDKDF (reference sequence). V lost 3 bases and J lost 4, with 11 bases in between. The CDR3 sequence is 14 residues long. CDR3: CATSRITGPDTQYF. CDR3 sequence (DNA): TGTGCCACCAGCAGGATTACAGGGCCAGATACGCAGTATTTT.

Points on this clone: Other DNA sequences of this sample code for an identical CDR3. CDR3 nucleotides: TGTGCCAGCAGCTTAGGACAGGGAATCTACGAGCAGTACTTC. Translated: CASSLGQGIYEQYF. The chain has TRBV5-4 and TRBJ2-7; the match to TRBD1 covers 8 bases. After removal of 2 bases from V and 3 bases from J, the junction contained 4 bases not matched to a gene. The V gene's germline CDR1 is SGHNT and CDR2 YYREEE (reference sequence). The CDR3 covers 14 residues.

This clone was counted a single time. The DNA for the CDR3 is TGTGCCAGCAGTTTCACAGGTACCGAAGAGACCCAGTACTTC. This translates into CASSFTGTEETQYF. This chain uses TRBV6-5 with TRBJ2-5; tentatively, D is TRBD1 (5 bases). Trimming pared 4 bases from V and 3 bases from J, leaving 12 bases between. The germline V gene encodes CDR1 MNHEY and CDR2 SVGAGI. CDR3 size: 14 residues.

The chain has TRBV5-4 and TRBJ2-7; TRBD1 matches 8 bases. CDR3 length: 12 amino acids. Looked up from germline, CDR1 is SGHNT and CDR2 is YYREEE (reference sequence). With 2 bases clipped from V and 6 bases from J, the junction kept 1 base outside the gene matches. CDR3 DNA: TGTGCCAGCAGCTTCAGGGGGCGCGAGCAGTACTTC. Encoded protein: CASSFRGREQYF.

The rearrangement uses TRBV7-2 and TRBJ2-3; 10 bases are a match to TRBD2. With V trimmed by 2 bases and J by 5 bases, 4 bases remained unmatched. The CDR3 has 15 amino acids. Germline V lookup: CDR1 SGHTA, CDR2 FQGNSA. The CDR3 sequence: CASSLQRGGVDTQYF. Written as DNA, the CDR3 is TGTGCCAGCAGCTTACAGCGGGGGGGCGTAGATACGCAGTATTTT.

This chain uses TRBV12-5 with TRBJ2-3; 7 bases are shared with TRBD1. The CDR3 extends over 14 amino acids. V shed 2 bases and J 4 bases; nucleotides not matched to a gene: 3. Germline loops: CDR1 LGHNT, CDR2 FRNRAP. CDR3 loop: CASGLTGVADTQYF. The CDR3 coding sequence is TGTGCTAGTGGTTTGACAGGGGTGGCAGATACGCAGTATTTT.

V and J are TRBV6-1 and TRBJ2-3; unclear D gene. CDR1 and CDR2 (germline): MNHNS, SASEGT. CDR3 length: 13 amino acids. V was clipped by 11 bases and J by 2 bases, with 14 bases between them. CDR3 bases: TGTGCCGTACAAATTACAGCCACAGATACGCAGTATTTT. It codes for CAVQITATDTQYF.

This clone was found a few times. In DNA, the CDR3 is TGTGCCAGCAGCTGGGGCAGGGCGAGCCAAGAGACCCAGTACTTC. Its protein product is CASSWGRASQETQYF. The V and J genes are TRBV7-9 and TRBJ2-5; possibly TRBD1 for D (5 bases). The ends were cut back, 4 bases at V and 1 base at J, with 13 bases in the middle. The CDR3 consists of 15 residues. The germline V gene encodes CDR1 SEHNR and CDR2 FQNEAQ (reference sequence).